Listed below are T cell receptor beta chains from one sample, sequenced in a study of radiation and T cells in renal cell carcinoma. Repertoires were generated with immunoSEQ multiplex PCR, while TCRdb's copy carries only in-frame clones and drops some. The table shows approximately 140,000 clones, with approximately 82% occurring only once. This specimen consisted of blood, obtained from a patient whose treatment included radiotherapy and nephrectomy. These receptor sequences come from a woman aged 50 to 60 with renal cell carcinoma. Both conserved end residues are part of each CDR3. A D gene is named only where the DNA matches it firmly. The size of a clone is reported for some rows only, either as once, few or many, or as a class for expanded clones.

v_gene	d_gene	abundance	j_gene	CDR3nt	CDR3aa
TRBV7-2	.	.	TRBJ2-3	TGTGCCAGCAGCTTAGCTGAAGGTACGCAGTATTTT	CASSLAEGTQYF
TRBV7-9	.	.	TRBJ2-1	TGTGCCAGCAGCGCCACCACGGGTGAGCAGTTCTTC	CASSATTGEQFF
TRBV7-2	.	.	TRBJ2-7	TGTGCCAGCAGCTTAATTAGTAGGGCCTCCTACGAGCAGTACTTC	CASSLISRASYEQYF
TRBV19	.	.	TRBJ1-3	TGTGCCAGTAGTATACAGGACTCTGGAAACACCATATATTTT	CASSIQDSGNTIYF
TRBV27	.	.	TRBJ1-2	TGTGCCAGCAGTTTATCGAGCCAGATGATCAACTATGGCTACACCTTC	CASSLSSQMINYGYTF
TRBV4-3	TRBD2	.	TRBJ2-5	TGCGCCAGCAGCCCCGAGGTCGGTAGCGGGAGCATGGAGACCCAGTACTTC	CASSPEVGSGSMETQYF
TRBV14	TRBD1	.	TRBJ1-4	TGTGCCAGCAGCCAGGGTAAGGGACAGGCGGGTACTATGGATGAAAAACTGTTTTTT	CASSQGKGQAGTMDEKLFF
TRBV11-3	.	.	TRBJ2-1	TGTGCCAGCAGCCCCCCGTGGACAGAAAAGGGCCGGGATGAGCAGTTCTTC	CASSPPWTEKGRDEQFF
TRBV2	TRBD2	.	TRBJ2-5	TGTGCCAGCAGTGGGACTAGCGGGATGTTGCCAGAGACCCAGTACTTC	CASSGTSGMLPETQYF
TRBV19	.	.	TRBJ2-2	TGTGCCAGTAGTATAGGGACAGAGCAAAACACCGGGGAGCTGTTTTTT	CASSIGTEQNTGELFF
TRBV27	.	.	TRBJ1-5	TGTGCCAGCCGTCGCGGGGGGAATCAGCCCCAGCATTTT	CASRRGGNQPQHF
TRBV28	TRBD1	.	TRBJ1-2	TGTGCCAGCAGTACAGGGGGCGACGACTATGGCTACACCTTC	CASSTGGDDYGYTF
TRBV10-3	.	.	TRBJ1-6	TGTGCCATCAGTGAGTCTTCGACAGGCAAAAATTCACCCCTCCACTTT	CAISESSTGKNSPLHF
TRBV9	.	.	TRBJ2-7	TGTGCCAGCAGAGGACTCAAGAGGGATAATGACGAGCAGTACTTC	CASRGLKRDNDEQYF
TRBV5-1	.	.	TRBJ2-7	TGCGCCAGCAGCTTGGGCAGGCAAGGCAAAGACGAGCAGTACTTC	CASSLGRQGKDEQYF
TRBV4-3	.	.	TRBJ1-1	TGCGCCAGCAGCCAAGACCGCGGGGGCACTGAAGCTTTCTTT	CASSQDRGGTEAFF
TRBV5-1	TRBD2	.	TRBJ2-1	TGCGCCAGCAGCTTGGGACTAGCGGGAGCAGGGGAGCAGTTCTTC	CASSLGLAGAGEQFF
TRBV2	.	.	TRBJ1-5	TGTGCCAGCAGAGAGGGCAATCAGCCCCAGCATTTT	CASREGNQPQHF
TRBV6-1	TRBD1	.	TRBJ1-6	TGTGCCAGCAGTGACCGTGGGGACAGGGGGCTCAGTTCACCCCTCCACTTT	CASSDRGDRGLSSPLHF
TRBV6-1	.	.	TRBJ1-2	TGTGCCAGCAGTGAAGGCCCCGCGTCGGAGGGTTATGGCTACACCTTC	CASSEGPASEGYGYTF
TRBV4-2	TRBD1	.	TRBJ2-2	TGTGCCAGCAGCCAAGGGACAGGGGGAACCGGGGAGCTGTTTTTT	CASSQGTGGTGELFF
TRBV9	.	once	TRBJ1-1	TGTGCCAGCAGCTCTAAGTCCTTACAGGGGAACACTGAAGCTTTCTTT	CASSSKSLQGNTEAFF
TRBV7-2	.	.	TRBJ2-7	TGTGCCAGCAGCTTAGCGACAGCGCAGCAGTACTTC	CASSLATAQQYF
TRBV4-3	.	few	TRBJ1-6	TGCGCCAGCAGCCAAGAGGCGGGCTCGGATAATTCACCCCTCCACTTT	CASSQEAGSDNSPLHF
TRBV6-6	TRBD1	.	TRBJ1-5	TGTGCCAGCAGCGGACAGGGAAGGGGCAATCAGCCCCAGCATTTT	CASSGQGRGNQPQHF
TRBV6-5	TRBD1	.	TRBJ1-2	TGTGCCAGCAGTTGGCCGATAGGACAGGGCTATGGCTACACCTTC	CASSWPIGQGYGYTF
TRBV7-9	TRBD2	.	TRBJ2-5	TGTGCCAGCAGCCCATTAGCGGGAGGGCCCTTAGAGACCCAGTACTTC	CASSPLAGGPLETQYF
TRBV18	TRBD2	.	TRBJ2-3	TGTGCCAGCTCACCGGGACTAGACACAGATACGCAGTATTTT	CASSPGLDTDTQYF
TRBV19	TRBD1	once	TRBJ2-7	TGTGCCAGTAGTCCTCCCGACAGGGGGGGTTCCGAGCAGTACTTC	CASSPPDRGGSEQYF
TRBV5-1	.	.	TRBJ2-2	TGCGCCAGCAGCTTATCGGACAGACACACCGGGGAGCTGTTTTTT	CASSLSDRHTGELFF
TRBV5-5	TRBD1	.	TRBJ2-1	TGTGCCAGCAGCTTGGCCGGGACAGGGGGCAATGAGCAGTTCTTC	CASSLAGTGGNEQFF
TRBV9	TRBD1	.	TRBJ1-4	TGTGCCAGCAGCGCGGGGGACAGGAATGAAAAACTGTTTTTT	CASSAGDRNEKLFF
TRBV4-3	TRBD2	.	TRBJ2-5	TGCGCCAGCAGCCAAGACCGCCCGGGGCTAGCGGGAGGAAGGGGATTAGGGGAGACCCAGTACTTC	CASSQDRPGLAGGRGLGETQYF